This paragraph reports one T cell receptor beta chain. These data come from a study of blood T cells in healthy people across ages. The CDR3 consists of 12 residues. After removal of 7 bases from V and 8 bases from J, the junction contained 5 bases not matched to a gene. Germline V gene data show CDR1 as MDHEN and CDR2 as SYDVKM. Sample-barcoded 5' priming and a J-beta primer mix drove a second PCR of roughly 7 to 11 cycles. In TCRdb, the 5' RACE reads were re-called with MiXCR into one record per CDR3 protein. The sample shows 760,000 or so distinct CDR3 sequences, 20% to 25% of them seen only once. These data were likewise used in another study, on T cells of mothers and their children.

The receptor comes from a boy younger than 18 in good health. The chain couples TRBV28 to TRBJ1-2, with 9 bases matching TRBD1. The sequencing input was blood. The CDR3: CASTPGTGGYTF. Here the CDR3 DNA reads TGTGCCAGCACCCCTGGGACAGGGGGCTACACCTTC.